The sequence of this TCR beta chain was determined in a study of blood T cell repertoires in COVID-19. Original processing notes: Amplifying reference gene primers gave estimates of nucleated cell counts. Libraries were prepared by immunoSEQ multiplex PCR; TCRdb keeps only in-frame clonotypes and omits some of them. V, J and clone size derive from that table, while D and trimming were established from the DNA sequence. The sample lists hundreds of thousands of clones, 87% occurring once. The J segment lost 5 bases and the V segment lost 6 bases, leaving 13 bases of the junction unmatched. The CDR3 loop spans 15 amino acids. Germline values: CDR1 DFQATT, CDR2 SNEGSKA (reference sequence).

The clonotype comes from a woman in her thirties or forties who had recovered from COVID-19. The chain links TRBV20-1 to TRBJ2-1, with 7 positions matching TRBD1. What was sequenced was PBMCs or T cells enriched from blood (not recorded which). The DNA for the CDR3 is TGCAGTGCCAGTGGGATTTACAGGGGACACAATGAGCAGTTCTTC. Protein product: CSASGIYRGHNEQFF.